The clone carrying this TCR beta chain was seen only a few times. Authors' processing steps: Estimated nucleated cell counts came from reference gene primer amplification. Clones were read by immunoSEQ multiplex PCR, and TCRdb kept only the in-frame ones, dropping some. The D gene and trimming were derived from the DNA, and the V and J assignments and clone size from that table. The sample records about 500,000 clones, nearly 90% being singletons. CDR1 is SGHAT and CDR2 is FQNNGV in the germline V gene. Trimming cost V 3 bases and J 2 bases, with 16 bases left between them. CDR3 length: 17 residues. Patients at the Seattle site were enrolled during active infection and followed longitudinally. The data are from a study of blood T cell repertoires in COVID-19.

This chain joins TRBV11-2 and TRBJ2-2; D is uncertain. Sequencing used peripheral blood. The source is a man aged 18 to 30 with COVID-19, enrolled during active disease. The CDR3 bases are TGTGCCAGCAGCTTTCCCTTTGGAGAAATAAACACCGGGGAGCTGTTTTTT. It codes for CASSFPFGEINTGELFF.